In this sample, the clone carrying this TCR beta chain turned up once. The source of the sample is a study of CD8 T cells in Susac syndrome. TCR beta sequencing covered blood CD8+ and CD4+ T cells. FACS was used to enrich TEMRA cells, whereas the CD8+ and CD4+ T cells were obtained by negative isolation. Germline assignment: CDR1 PRHDT and CDR2 FYEKMQ (reference sequence). This CDR3 has 15 amino acids. Trimming at V came to 5 bases and at J to 3 bases, leaving 7 bases not matched to a gene. Random hexamers primed reverse transcription of about 0.45 to 1 ug RNA. Amplification of TCR beta CDR3 across 54 Vbeta and 13 Jbeta was performed with immunoSEQ multiplex PCR. One entry per CDR3 protein, called by TCRdb with MiXCR from the immunoSEQ multiplex PCR reads. The top ten hold 0.18% of the sample, which has some 300,000 distinct CDR3 sequences, 75% to 90% seen once.

The receptor was derived from a human donor with multiple sclerosis. Material for sequencing was CD8+ T cells from PBMCs. This chain uses TRBV13 with TRBJ2-5, with 9 nucleotides matching TRBD2. CDR3 residues: CASSRFSSGEETQYF. CDR3 sequence (DNA): TGTGCCAGCAGCAGATTCTCTAGCGGGGAAGAGACCCAGTACTTC.